These 23 T cell receptor beta chains were all obtained from the same sample, sequenced in a study of long-term antiretroviral therapy in people with HIV. Sequencing relied on immunoSEQ assay v3.0, run at survey level. Some clones are missing from TCRdb's copy, which holds only in-frame ones; the method was immunoSEQ multiplex PCR. The table records roughly 20,000 clones, 70% to 90% of them present only once. The sample was unsorted PBMCs, taken 1.8 years before starting antiretroviral therapy. The receptors derive from a woman in her twenties or thirties with HIV.

Only one count was recorded for this clone. This chain links TRBV18 with TRBJ2-2; 9 nucleotides agree with TRBD1. CDR3 length: 17 residues. The V segment lost 2 bases and the J segment 0 bases; nucleotides outside the gene matches: 4. CDR1 and CDR2 from the germline V gene are KGHSH and LQKENI. Here the CDR3 reads CASSPKQGASNTGELFF. The DNA of the CDR3 is TGTGCCAGCTCACCAAAACAGGGGGCATCGAACACCGGGGAGCTGTTTTTT.

This clone came up once. The chain combines TRBV7-9 with TRBJ2-3; TRBD1 agrees at 7 bases. After removal of 6 bases from V and 3 bases from J, the junction contained 6 bases not matched to a gene. CDR1 and CDR2 from the germline V gene are SEHNR and FQNEAQ (reference sequence). This CDR3 has 14 residues. DNA for the CDR3: TGTGCCAGCAGTAAAGGGGGCTTGACAGATACGCAGTATTTT. As protein: CASSKGGLTDTQYF. The whole variable domain, remainder taken from reference TRBV7-9 and TRBJ2-3, is DTGVSQNPRHKITKRGQNVTFRCDPISEHNRLYWYRQTLGQGPEFLTYFQNEAQLEKSRLLSDRFSAERPKGSFSTLEIQRTEQGDSAMYLCASSKGGLTDTQYFGPGTRLTVL.

This chain connects TRBV2 to TRBJ1-6; TRBD1 aligns across 7 bases. The CDR3 is made up of 14 amino acids. V shed 10 bases, J shed 0 bases, and the junction held 3 bases outside the gene matches. In germline, CDR1 is SNHLY, CDR2 FYNNEI. The CDR3 sequence: CAIPGGSYNSPLHF. CDR3 nucleotides: TGTGCCATACCAGGGGGCTCCTATAATTCACCCCTCCACTTT. The entire variable domain, with the rest obtained from reference TRBV2 and TRBJ1-6, is as follows: EPEVTQTPSHQVTQMGQEVILRCVPISNHLYFYWYRQILGQKVEFLVSFYNNEISEKSEIFDDQFSVERPDGSNFTLKIRSTKLEDSAMYFCAIPGGSYNSPLHFGNGTRLTVT.

This chain joins TRBV30 and TRBJ1-2; D unclear. Between the trimmed V and J ends, which lost 4 bases and 3 bases, there was a span of 9 bases. The CDR3 has 12 residues. Germline V gene sequence: CDR1 GTSNPN, CDR2 SVGIG (reference sequence). CDR3 residues: CAWTDTDYGYTF. In DNA, the CDR3 is TGTGCCTGGACCGACACCGACTATGGCTACACCTTC.

The J gene is TRBJ1-1, the V gene TRBV5-1, with D possibly being TRBD1 (6 bases). The ends were cut back, 0 bases at V and 4 bases at J, with 10 bases in the middle. The CDR3 consists of 14 residues. Germline values: CDR1 SGHRS, CDR2 YFSETQ. The CDR3 region has the DNA TGCGCCAGCAGCTTGGTCACAGGGAGCACTGAAGCTTTCTTT. Protein product: CASSLVTGSTEAFF.

The V and J genes are TRBV10-2 and TRBJ1-1; no clear D. Trimming stripped 3 bases from V and 6 bases from J, with 20 bases between. The CDR3 has 16 amino acids. Germline V gene sequence: CDR1 WSHSY, CDR2 SAAADI. CDR3 DNA sequence: TGCGCCAGCAGTGACCATATTTGGAGCGGGGAGCCTGAAGCTTTCTTT. Residues: CASSDHIWSGEPEAFF.

The gene calls are TRBV2 and TRBJ2-2; TRBD1 aligns across 9 bases. This CDR3 is built from 16 residues. Germline-derived CDR1 and CDR2 are SNHLY and FYNNEI. Trimming cost V 6 bases and J 4 bases; bases outside gene matches: 9. CDR3 in amino acids: CASSLETGGTTGELFF. DNA for the CDR3: TGTGCCAGCAGCTTAGAGACAGGGGGGACCACCGGGGAGCTGTTTTTT.

V is TRBV5-8 and J is TRBJ1-2, with no clear D. V was shortened by 4 bases and J by 8 bases, with 18 bases between the two germline ends. CDR3 length: 14 residues. From germline, CDR1 is SGHTS and CDR2 YDEGEE. The CDR3 DNA follows: TGTGCCAGCAGCCCTCAGCGGGCGCGAGACGGCTACACCTTC. This sequence encodes CASSPQRARDGYTF.

The chain couples TRBV10-3 to TRBJ2-7; D assignment may be TRBD1 or TRBD2 (5 bases each). The V end lost 2 bases, the J end lost 2 bases, and 7 bases lay between the germline ends. The CDR3 has 13 amino acids. Germline V CDR1 and CDR2: ENHRY, SYGVKD. CDR3 loop: CAISEGGPYEQYV. The CDR3 nucleotides read TGTGCCATCAGTGAGGGGGGACCCTACGAGCAGTACGTC.

The chain uses TRBV19 and TRBJ1-6; no clear D gene. The CDR3 length is 13 residues. The germline V and J ends were trimmed by 2 bases and 10 bases, with 9 bases remaining between them. CDR1 is LNHDA and CDR2 is SQIVND in the germline V gene (reference sequence). The CDR3 region has the DNA TGTGCCAGTAGTATAATGGAGGGATCACCCCTCCACTTT. This encodes CASSIMEGSPLHF.

This sequence joins TRBV6-6 and TRBJ2-7; D is perhaps TRBD2 (5 bases). The germline CDR1 and CDR2 sequences are MNHNY and SVGAGI (reference sequence). The V end was cut by 0 bases, the J end by 6 bases, with 12 bases between. The CDR3 has 14 residues. In nucleotides, the CDR3 is TGTGCCAGCAGTTACTCGACCAAGGGAGTCGAGCAGTACGTC. It is translated as CASSYSTKGVEQYV.

The chain employs TRBV7-9 and TRBJ1-1; D is possibly TRBD1 (6 bases). Trimming shortened V by 5 bases and J by 4 bases, and 8 bases separated the two germline ends. Looked up from germline, CDR1 is SEHNR and CDR2 is FQNEAQ (reference sequence). The CDR3 sequence is 12 residues long. Here the CDR3 reads CASSRGSTEAFF. The CDR3 nucleotides read TGTGCCAGCAGCAGGGGGAGCACTGAAGCTTTCTTT.

The V gene is TRBV5-5, the J gene TRBJ1-6, with D perhaps matching TRBD1 (6 bases). Germline V gives CDR1 SGHKS, CDR2 YYEKEE (reference sequence). This CDR3 is built from 15 residues. Trimming took off 1 base at V and 10 bases at J, with 15 bases between the two ends. As DNA, the CDR3 is TGTGCCAGCAGCTTGTGGGGGGCTGACGAGTCACCCCTCCACTTT. Translating gives CASSLWGADESPLHF.

The V gene is TRBV15, the J gene TRBJ1-2, with 8 bases lining up with TRBD1. The ends lost 6 bases at V and 4 bases at J; junction bases unmatched: 13. Germline loops: CDR1 LNHNV, CDR2 YYDKDF (reference sequence). The CDR3 is 16 amino acids. Here the CDR3 reads CATRVEQGAGVYGYTF. For the CDR3, the DNA is TGTGCCACCAGAGTCGAGCAGGGGGCCGGAGTCTATGGCTACACCTTC.

The J gene is TRBJ2-3, the V gene TRBV19; D possibly corresponds to TRBD2 (6 bases). V shed 6 bases and J shed 7 bases, with 23 bases lying between them. CDR1 is LNHDA and CDR2 is SQIVND in the germline V gene (reference sequence). This CDR3 comprises 16 residues. CDR3 region: CASRPLSGTSINTQYF. In DNA, the CDR3 is TGTGCCAGTAGGCCCCTTAGCGGAACCTCGATTAATACGCAGTATTTT.

The CDR3: CASSQGRFNEKLFF. CDR3 bases: TGTGCCAGCAGCCAAGGGAGGTTTAATGAAAAACTGTTTTTT. The rearrangement joins TRBV4-2 to TRBJ1-4; D not resolved. This CDR3 spans 14 amino acids. Trimming stripped 1 base from V and 4 bases from J, with 7 bases between. Germline CDR1 is LGHNA and CDR2 is YNFKEQ.

The chain is built from TRBV29-1 and TRBJ1-5, with TRBD1 as a possible D gene (6 bases). V lost 7 bases and J 1 base, leaving 11 bases between the germline ends. The CDR3 is made up of 13 amino acids. Germline values: CDR1 SQVTM, CDR2 ANQGSEA. CDR3: CSAGQGSNQPQHF. CDR3 bases: TGCAGCGCCGGCCAGGGGAGCAATCAGCCCCAGCATTTT. Using reference TRBV29-1 and TRBJ1-5 for the parts outside the CDR3, the full variable domain is SAVISQKPSRDICQRGTSLTIQCQVDSQVTMMFWYRQQPGQSLTLIATANQGSEATYESGFVIDKFPISRPNLTFSTLTVSNMSPEDSSIYLCSAGQGSNQPQHFGDGTRLSIL.

This clone has just a few counts. This rearrangement joins TRBV5-6 to TRBJ1-2; no definite D call. The CDR3 consists of 13 residues. Germline loops: CDR1 SGHDT, CDR2 YYEEEE. V lost 3 bases to trimming and J lost 8 bases, with 14 bases between them. For the CDR3, the DNA is TGTGCCAGCAGCTCTGCTGGGGTGGGCGGCTACACCTTC. Protein product: CASSSAGVGGYTF.

This clone appeared a single time. The chain links TRBV6-5 to TRBJ2-7; D call uncertain. This CDR3 contains 14 residues. CDR1 and CDR2 from the germline V gene are MNHEY and SVGAGI. The ends were cut back, 4 bases at V and 2 bases at J, with 12 bases in the middle. The DNA for the CDR3 is TGTGCCAGCAGTTTAGCAGACTCAGCCTACGAGCAGTACTTC. Translation: CASSLADSAYEQYF.

CDR3 protein: CAWTLDFGNTIYF. CDR3 bases: TGTGCCTGGACATTGGACTTTGGAAACACCATATATTTT. The rearrangement uses TRBV30 and TRBJ1-3; D is unresolved. Per germline, CDR1 GTSNPN and CDR2 SVGIG (reference sequence). The CDR3 extends over 13 amino acids. The V end lost 4 bases, the J end lost 3 bases, and 10 bases lay between the germline ends.

This chain joins TRBV5-1 and TRBJ2-5; tentatively, D is TRBD2 (5 bases). The V and J ends lost 5 bases and 1 base respectively, with 15 bases between them. This CDR3 comprises 15 residues. CDR1 SGHRS and CDR2 YFSETQ come from the germline V gene. CDR3 in amino acids: CASRSSRLPQETQYF. Written as DNA, the CDR3 is TGCGCCAGCAGGTCCTCGCGACTACCCCAAGAGACCCAGTACTTC. Based on the CDR3 plus reference TRBV5-1 and TRBJ2-5, the full variable domain is KAGVTQTPRYLIKTRGQQVTLSCSPISGHRSVSWYQQTPGQGLQFLFEYFSETQRNKGNFPGRFSGRQFSNSRSEMNVSTLELGDSALYLCASRSSRLPQETQYFGPGTRLLVL.

This clone came up a few times. This chain links TRBV19 with TRBJ1-6, with D uncertain. Germline CDR1 reads LNHDA; CDR2 reads SQIVND (reference sequence). V lost 3 bases and J lost 7, with 16 bases in between. This CDR3 contains 16 residues. For the CDR3, the DNA is TGTGCCAGTAGTATCTCCCCGCTGCCGGGCAATTCACCCCTCCACTTT. Translating it yields CASSISPLPGNSPLHF. Combining the CDR3 with reference TRBV19 and TRBJ1-6 gives the whole variable domain DGGITQSPKYLFRKEGQNVTLSCEQNLNHDAMYWYRQDPGQGLRLIYYSQIVNDFQKGDIAEGYSVSREKKESFPLTVTSAQKNPTAFYLCASSISPLPGNSPLHFGNGTRLTVT.

This clone was seen just once. The chain recombines TRBV6-5 with TRBJ1-2; 7 bases are a match to TRBD1. The CDR3 is 13 residues long. Looked up from germline, CDR1 is MNHEY and CDR2 is SVGAGI. V lost 6 bases, J lost 4 bases, and 5 bases stayed unmatched. Here the CDR3 DNA reads TGTGCCAGCAGCTTACAGGGGTTCTATGGCTACACCTTC. Translating gives CASSLQGFYGYTF.